Listed here are 18 T cell receptor beta chains from one sample, sequenced in a study of PD-L1 blockade in urothelial cancer. The time point here: pretreatment peripheral blood. Some clones are missing from TCRdb's copy, which holds only in-frame ones; the method was immunoSEQ multiplex PCR. The profile shows roughly 77,000 clones, about 83% of them singletons. The specimen comprised PBMCs, sampled around atezolizumab (anti-PD-L1) treatment. These receptors came from a woman aged 70 to 79 with urothelial cancer.

The CDR3, as DNA: TGTGCCAGAAGCTCCGGCCCGGGAGGGGCGGGGGAGCAGTACTTC. Protein sequence: CARSSGPGGAGEQYF. J is TRBJ2-7 and V is TRBV5-3, with 8 bases fitting TRBD2. TRBV5-3 counts as an open reading frame of uncertain function. The length of the CDR3 is 15 residues. The V segment lost 3 bases and the J segment 7 bases; nucleotides outside the gene matches: 12.

This clone was counted only a few times. The gene calls are TRBV7-2 and TRBJ2-1; 10 nucleotides agree with TRBD1. Germline lookup yields CDR1 SGHTA and CDR2 FQGNSA. The CDR3 has 15 residues. The trim removed 6 bases at V and 6 bases at J, leaving 8 bases unmatched. The CDR3 sequence: CASRSRDRGFNEQFF. CDR3 nucleotide sequence: TGTGCCAGCAGATCCCGGGACAGGGGTTTCAATGAGCAGTTCTTC. Supplemented by reference TRBV7-2 and TRBJ2-1, the full variable domain reads GAGVSQSPSNKVTEKGKDVELRCDPISGHTALYWYRQSLGQGLEFLIYFQGNSAPDKSGLPSDRFSAERTGGSVSTLTIQRTQQEDSAVYLCASRSRDRGFNEQFFGPGTRLTVL.

This chain links TRBV7-8 with TRBJ2-5, with D tentatively TRBD1 (5 bases). The germline V and J ends were trimmed by 1 base and 4 bases, with 7 bases remaining between them. Germline V lookup: CDR1 SGHVS, CDR2 FQNEAQ. CDR3 length equals 13 residues. CDR3: CASSLGQGETQYF. The CDR3 region has the DNA TGTGCCAGCAGCTTAGGTCAGGGAGAGACCCAGTACTTC.

This rearrangement joins TRBV2 to TRBJ1-4; 7 positions match TRBD1. The trim removed 6 bases at V and 3 bases at J, leaving 4 bases unmatched. Per germline, CDR1 SNHLY and CDR2 FYNNEI. This CDR3 is built from 14 residues. The CDR3: CASRNRGANEKLFF. As DNA, the CDR3 is TGTGCCAGCAGAAACAGGGGTGCTAATGAAAAACTGTTTTTT. Looking up the rest from reference TRBV2 and TRBJ1-4 gives the full variable domain: EPEVTQTPSHQVTQMGQEVILRCVPISNHLYFYWYRQILGQKVEFLVSFYNNEISEKSEIFDDQFSVERPDGSNFTLKIRSTKLEDSAMYFCASRNRGANEKLFFGSGTQLSVL.

The chain carries TRBV5-1 and TRBJ1-1; possible D gene TRBD1, 6 bases. The CDR3 is made up of 14 amino acids. Trimming removed 3 bases from V and 7 bases from J, with 16 bases in between. Per the germline V gene, CDR1 is SGHRS and CDR2 is YFSETQ. The CDR3 protein is CASSSRGPLFEAFF. The CDR3 DNA sequence: TGCGCCAGCAGCTCCAGGGGCCCACTATTTGAAGCTTTCTTT.

J is TRBJ2-7 and V is TRBV9; TRBD2 matches 13 bases. This CDR3 is built from 14 residues. The germline V gene encodes CDR1 SGDLS and CDR2 YYNGEE. Trimming at V came to 3 bases and at J to 6 bases, leaving 3 bases not matched to a gene. The CDR3 is CASSDGLAGVEQYF. The CDR3, as DNA: TGTGCCAGCAGCGACGGACTAGCGGGAGTCGAGCAGTACTTC.

The chain has TRBV11-3 and TRBJ2-1; the match to TRBD1 covers 8 bases. This CDR3 comprises 17 residues. The germline V gene encodes CDR1 SGHNT and CDR2 YENEEA. Trimming cost V 5 bases and J 3 bases; bases outside gene matches: 12. Here the CDR3 DNA reads TGTGCCAGCAGCGCGCGGACAGGGATAGGCTACTACAATGAGCAGTTCTTC. Protein sequence: CASSARTGIGYYNEQFF.

The rearrangement uses TRBV9 and TRBJ2-2, with TRBD2 as a possible D gene (5 bases). The V gene lost 0 bases and the J gene lost 3 bases, with 6 bases spanning the gap. Germline V gene lookup returns CDR1 SGDLS and CDR2 YYNGEE. The CDR3 covers 14 residues. The CDR3 DNA reads as TGTGCCAGCAGCGTAGCACTAGACACCGGGGAGCTGTTTTTT. As protein: CASSVALDTGELFF.

The J gene is TRBJ2-1, the V gene TRBV30, with 10 nucleotides matching TRBD2. The CDR3 extends over 16 amino acids. The V gene end was trimmed by 2 bases and the J gene end by 8 bases; junction bases not matched to a gene: 12. Germline V lookup: CDR1 GTSNPN, CDR2 SVGIG (reference sequence). The CDR3 sequence: CAWSTISGGVLHEQFF. The CDR3 region has the DNA TGTGCCTGGAGTACCATAAGCGGGGGGGTTCTTCATGAGCAGTTCTTC.

This clone was recorded only once. The V gene is TRBV4-1, the J gene TRBJ2-7; no definite D call. V lost 0 bases, J lost 4 bases, and 4 bases lay in between. Germline V gives CDR1 MGHRA, CDR2 YSYEKL. The CDR3 loop spans 12 amino acids. The CDR3 DNA is TGCGCCAGCAGCCAAGATTATTACGAGCAGTACTTC. This codes for CASSQDYYEQYF.

The CDR3 DNA reads as TGTGCCAGCAGCCAAGACAGGGGTTTACATAATTCACCCCTCCACTTT. Protein: CASSQDRGLHNSPLHF. This rearrangement joins TRBV4-2 to TRBJ1-6; D is possibly TRBD1 (6 bases). Germline CDR1 and CDR2: LGHNA and YNFKEQ. V was cut by 0 bases and J by 5 bases, with 11 bases left in between. This CDR3 comprises 16 residues.

In this sample, this clone turned up a few times. CDR3 DNA sequence: TGTGCCAGCAGCTTTGAGAGGAATGGCTACACCTTC. Its translation: CASSFERNGYTF. V is TRBV11-2 and J is TRBJ1-2; the D is unclear. Trimming cost V 3 bases and J 6 bases, with 8 bases left between them. In germline, CDR1 is SGHAT, CDR2 FQNNGV. The CDR3 sequence is 12 residues long. The variable domain in full, with the rest retrieved from reference TRBV11-2 and TRBJ1-2, is EAGVAQSPRYKIIEKRQSVAFWCNPISGHATLYWYQQILGQGPKLLIQFQNNGVVDDSQLPKDRFSAERLKGVDSTLKIQPAKLEDSAVYLCASSFERNGYTFGSGTRLTVV.

The gene calls are TRBV6-5 and TRBJ2-7; 8 nucleotides align to TRBD2. This CDR3 is built from 16 residues. The trim removed 0 bases at V and 3 bases at J, leaving 7 bases unmatched. Germline V lookup: CDR1 MNHEY, CDR2 SVGAGI. The CDR3 region has the DNA TGTGCCAGCAGTTACTCGATCATGGCGGGGGGCTACGAGCAGTACTTC. Residues: CASSYSIMAGGYEQYF.

This sequence joins TRBV7-9 and TRBJ2-5; a possible D gene is TRBD2 (6 bases). This CDR3 has 16 residues. Germline V gene data show CDR1 as SEHNR and CDR2 as FQNEAQ (reference sequence). Deletions cut 3 bases from V and 3 bases from J, with 17 bases between. The CDR3 sequence: CASSFGGLLPEETQYF. The CDR3 DNA follows: TGTGCCAGCAGCTTTGGAGGGCTTCTCCCTGAAGAGACCCAGTACTTC.

The rearrangement uses TRBV5-4 and TRBJ2-7, with 11 positions matching TRBD2. The trim removed 2 bases at V and 7 bases at J, leaving 2 bases unmatched. The CDR3 has 13 amino acids. Germline values: CDR1 SGHNT, CDR2 YYREEE (reference sequence). The CDR3 region is CASSLLAGVEQYF. CDR3 DNA sequence: TGTGCCAGCAGCTTACTAGCGGGAGTTGAGCAGTACTTC.

This clone has a single count. The chain couples TRBV7-3 to TRBJ2-1; 9 nucleotides align to TRBD2. With 1 base clipped from V and 7 bases from J, the junction kept 8 bases outside the gene matches. Germline CDR1 reads SGHTA; CDR2 reads FQGTGA. The CDR3 loop spans 16 amino acids. The CDR3: CASSLRALAGRNEQFF. The CDR3 DNA sequence: TGTGCCAGCAGCTTAAGGGCCCTAGCGGGGAGGAATGAGCAGTTCTTC.

The genes are TRBV28 and TRBJ1-5; 9 bases line up with TRBD1. V gave up 5 bases and J gave up 7 bases; unmatched junction bases: 9. The CDR3 length is 15 residues. Germline-derived CDR1 and CDR2 are MDHEN and SYDVKM. CDR3 in DNA: TGTGCCAGCAGTGGGGACAGGGAAGGTGGACAGCCCCAGCATTTT. Translation gives CASSGDREGGQPQHF.

The J gene is TRBJ2-1, the V gene TRBV5-6; TRBD2 aligns across 8 bases. This CDR3 region has 13 residues. V was pared by 4 bases and J by 10 bases, with 7 bases of the junction left unmatched. Germline V gene data show CDR1 as SGHDT and CDR2 as YYEEEE. CDR3: CASSILSGTEQFF. In DNA form, the CDR3 reads TGTGCCAGCAGCATACTTAGCGGGACCGAGCAGTTCTTC.